The 11 T cell receptor beta chains listed next were all sequenced from one sample in a study of metastatic and nonmetastatic thyroid tumors. All patients reached thyroid surgery having received no treatment beforehand. TCRdb reanalyzed the PCR reads via MiXCR. Of about 64,000 clones in the sample, about 3.8% are singletons; the top ten hold around 24%. The sample comprised blood. These receptors originate from a female donor with papillary thyroid cancer or a benign thyroid nodule (not recorded which). Some clones in this sample may be carry-over from other donors' samples.

Many counts were recorded for this clone. The rearrangement uses TRBV19 and TRBJ2-2; no clear D gene. V was shortened by 5 bases and J by 1 base, with 5 bases between the two germline ends. This CDR3 is built from 13 residues. Per the germline V gene, CDR1 is LNHDA and CDR2 is SQIVND (reference sequence). The CDR3 DNA is TGTGCCAGTAGTCCTAGGAACACCGGGGAGCTGTTTTTT. This codes for CASSPRNTGELFF.

On this clone: This may stem from a read error, because a much larger clone lies one nucleotide away. This same CDR3 is encoded by further DNA sequences in the sample. The chain is built from TRBV20-1 and TRBJ1-4; D possibly corresponds to TRBD1 (5 bases). V lost 1 base and J lost 6, with 21 bases in between. The CDR3 has 17 residues. CDR1 is DFQATT, CDR2 SNEGSKA, per germline (reference sequence). The CDR3 spells CSARVTGDGGWDEKLFF. The CDR3 nucleotides are TGCAGTGCTAGAGTGACCGGGGACGGCGGTTGGGATGAAAAACTGTTTTTT.

In the case of this clone: The junction departs from the called germline gene at one end, perhaps through a read error. Different DNA sequences within this sample yield the same CDR3. The chain uses TRBV2 and TRBJ1-1, with 8 bases identical to TRBD1. The CDR3 consists of 14 residues. The germline gives CDR1 SNHLY, CDR2 FYNNEI. The CDR3 DNA is TGTGCCAGCAGTTTAACAGGGGGTAACACTGAAGCTTTCTTC. This gives the protein CASSLTGGNTEAFF.

This clone was observed many times. V and J are TRBV27 and TRBJ2-1; 7 nucleotides match TRBD2. The CDR3 is 15 amino acids. With V trimmed by 2 bases and J by 2 bases, 3 bases remained unmatched. Germline loops: CDR1 MNHEY, CDR2 SMNVEV (reference sequence). The CDR3 DNA is TGTGCCAGCAGTTTAGCGGGAGAGGCCTACAATGAGCAGTTCTTC. This gives the protein CASSLAGEAYNEQFF.

This clone was counted many times. The chain has TRBV7-8 and TRBJ1-5; 11 bases agree with TRBD1. The V gene end was trimmed by 5 bases and the J gene end by 5 bases; junction bases not matched to a gene: 5. This CDR3 spans 15 amino acids. CDR1 is SGHVS and CDR2 is FQNEAQ in the germline V gene. CDR3 loop: CASSPGTGGDQPQHF. CDR3 nucleotide sequence: TGTGCCAGCAGCCCTGGGACAGGGGGAGATCAGCCCCAGCATTTT.

This clone was seen ten or more times. This rearrangement joins TRBV27 to TRBJ1-2; TRBD1 matches 9 bases. The germline V gene encodes CDR1 MNHEY and CDR2 SMNVEV (reference sequence). The V and J ends lost 4 bases and 4 bases, in that order; junction bases with no gene match: 7. The CDR3 is made up of 15 amino acids. The CDR3 bases are TGTGCCAGCAGTTCTCCCGGGACAGGGACCTATGGCTACACCTTC. This codes for CASSSPGTGTYGYTF.

This clone was detected ten times or more. V gene TRBV11-2 combines with J gene TRBJ2-1, with a possible D match to TRBD2 (6 bases). Germline values: CDR1 SGHAT, CDR2 FQNNGV. Trimming left V 7 bases short and J 0 bases short, with 25 bases between. CDR3 length equals 19 residues. CDR3 residues: CASNLLAGGAGYSYNEQFF. In DNA form, the CDR3 reads TGTGCCAGCAACCTACTCGCCGGCGGAGCGGGTTACTCCTACAATGAGCAGTTCTTC. Using reference TRBV11-2 and TRBJ2-1 for the parts outside the CDR3, the full variable domain is EAGVAQSPRYKIIEKRQSVAFWCNPISGHATLYWYQQILGQGPKLLIQFQNNGVVDDSQLPKDRFSAERLKGVDSTLKIQPAKLEDSAVYLCASNLLAGGAGYSYNEQFFGPGTRLTVL.

This clone rates as large (0.1 to 1%). The chain recombines TRBV5-1 with TRBJ2-7; TRBD1 aligns across 9 bases. CDR3 size: 16 residues. The germline V gene has CDR1 SGHRS and CDR2 YFSETQ. J lost 5 bases, V lost 4 bases, and 13 bases had no gene match. The CDR3 DNA reads TGCGCCAGCAGCCCGGAACAGGGGGCAAGGTCGGACGAGCAGTACTTC. Amino acids: CASSPEQGARSDEQYF.

The gene calls are TRBV28 and TRBJ2-7, with a tentative D call TRBD1 (6 bases). Trimming stripped 5 bases from V and 2 bases from J, with 13 bases between. Germline V gene data show CDR1 as MDHEN and CDR2 as SYDVKM. This CDR3 has 14 residues. CDR3 nucleotide sequence: TGTGCCAGCAGTACTATCAGGGGCGCCTACGAGCAGTACTTC. This sequence encodes CASSTIRGAYEQYF.

This clone was recorded at least ten times. This chain links TRBV9 with TRBJ1-2; a possible D gene is TRBD1 (6 bases). Trimming shortened V by 0 bases and J by 7 bases, and 13 bases separated the two germline ends. The CDR3 is made up of 14 amino acids. Germline assignment: CDR1 SGDLS and CDR2 YYNGEE. CDR3 amino acids: CASSVGGGAGGYTF. CDR3 sequence (DNA): TGTGCCAGCAGCGTAGGGGGGGGCGCGGGTGGCTACACCTTC. The variable domain in full, completed from reference TRBV9 and TRBJ1-2, reads DSGVTQTPKHLITATGQRVTLRCSPRSGDLSVYWYQQSLDQGLQFLIQYYNGEERAKGNILERFSAQQFPDLHSELNLSSLELGDSALYFCASSVGGGAGGYTFGSGTRLTVV.

With regard to this clone: This may be a read error: a much more frequent sequence differs by one nucleotide. The same CDR3 is also encoded by other DNA sequences in this sample. The chain joins TRBV5-6 to TRBJ1-1, with D hard to call. Germline V gene sequence: CDR1 SGHDT, CDR2 YYEEEE. The V and J ends lost 4 bases and 1 base respectively, with 11 bases between them. The CDR3 is 14 residues long. Here the CDR3 DNA reads TGTGCCAGCAGCCTCACAGTCTGGAACACTGAAGCTTTCTTT. Protein sequence: CASSLTVWNTEAFF. Drawing the rest from reference TRBV5-6 and TRBJ1-1, the complete variable domain is DAGVTQSPTHLIKTRGQQVTLRCSPKSGHDTVSWYQQALGQGPQFIFQYYEEEERQRGNFPDRFSGHQFPNYSSELNVNALLLGDSALYLCASSLTVWNTEAFFGQGTRLTVV.